These T cell receptor beta chains were read from a single sample in a study of cytomegalovirus exposure and HLA in healthy donors. Sequencing used immunoSEQ multiplex PCR; TCRdb keeps in-frame clones, though not all of them. The sample contains 100,000 to 150,000 clones, approximately 91% of which appear only once. The specimen sequenced was PBMCs. The receptors come from a woman under 30 in good health and CMV-seronegative. The CDR3 runs from the conserved cysteine through the conserved F or W. Fields, in order: clone size, D gene, V gene, J gene, CDR3 protein, CDR3 DNA. A D gene is named only where the DNA matches it firmly. Expanded clones are given a class, and other clones once, few, many or no size at all.

-	-	TRBV28	TRBJ2-7	CASSGDWSLYEQYF	TGTGCCAGCAGTGGAGACTGGTCCTTATACGAGCAGTACTTC
-	-	TRBV7-9	TRBJ2-1	CASRSQGINNEQFF	TGTGCCAGCCGATCCCAGGGGATCAACAATGAGCAGTTCTTC
-	-	TRBV30	TRBJ2-7	CAWSGYQNYEQYF	TGTGCCTGGAGTGGTTATCAGAACTACGAGCAGTACTTC
few	-	TRBV29-1	TRBJ2-2	CSVRLGGDTGELFF	TGCAGCGTGCGCCTAGGGGGAGACACCGGGGAGCTGTTTTTT
-	TRBD2	TRBV10-1	TRBJ2-7	CASSSAGTRGEQYF	TGCGCCAGCAGTTCGGCCGGGACTAGAGGCGAGCAGTACTTC
-	-	TRBV5-1	TRBJ2-7	CASSSLPGSYEQYF	TGCGCCAGCAGCTCCTTACCTGGGAGCTACGAGCAGTACTTC
once	-	TRBV27	TRBJ2-7	CASSFGSDSYEQYF	TGTGCCAGCAGTTTCGGAAGCGACTCCTACGAGCAGTACTTC
-	TRBD1	TRBV6-5	TRBJ2-1	CASISTGGTVNEQFF	TGTGCCAGCATCAGTACAGGGGGTACGGTCAATGAGCAGTTCTTC
-	TRBD2	TRBV2	TRBJ2-3	CASSEGLAVSTDTQYF	TGTGCCAGCAGTGAAGGACTAGCGGTTAGCACAGATACGCAGTATTTT
-	-	TRBV19	TRBJ2-7	CASSWAPSYEQYF	TGTGCCAGTAGTTGGGCGCCCTCCTACGAGCAGTACTTC
-	-	TRBV7-9	TRBJ1-2	CASSLVGGGDGYGYTF	TGTGCCAGCAGCTTAGTTGGGGGAGGGGACGGTTATGGCTACACCTTC
-	TRBD1	TRBV29-1	TRBJ1-2	CSVEDVGTGVLGYTF	TGCAGCGTTGAGGACGTTGGGACAGGGGTCTTAGGCTACACCTTC
-	TRBD2	TRBV4-1	TRBJ2-3	CASSQDSSGSMHPTDTQYF	TGCGCCAGCAGCCAAGATTCTAGCGGGAGTATGCACCCCACAGATACGCAGTATTTT
-	-	TRBV27	TRBJ2-2	CASSSYRDTVNTGELFF	TGTGCCAGCAGTTCCTATCGGGACACGGTGAACACCGGGGAGCTGTTTTTT
-	TRBD1	TRBV2	TRBJ2-5	CASRGGTGGEETQYF	TGTGCCAGCAGGGGTGGGACAGGGGGGGAAGAGACCCAGTACTTC
-	-	TRBV5-6	TRBJ2-2	CASSLTGPGELFF	TGTGCCAGCAGCTTGACAGGCCCCGGGGAGCTGTTTTTT
-	TRBD1	TRBV19	TRBJ1-2	CASRLGQDYGYTF	TGTGCCAGTAGGCTCGGACAGGACTATGGCTACACCTTC
once	TRBD2	TRBV30	TRBJ2-7	CAWAGLAGNEQYF	TGTGCCTGGGCGGGACTAGCGGGAAACGAGCAGTACTTC
-	-	TRBV13	TRBJ2-3	CASSAPGEALTDTQYF	TGTGCCAGCAGCGCTCCCGGGGAGGCTCTGACAGATACGCAGTATTTT
-	TRBD2	TRBV11-2	TRBJ2-1	CASSLETSGIYNEQFF	TGTGCCAGCAGCTTAGAGACTAGCGGGATCTACAATGAGCAGTTCTTC
-	-	TRBV4-2	TRBJ1-2	CASSQERNRAEDGYTF	TGTGCCAGCAGCCAAGAAAGAAACAGGGCTGAGGATGGCTACACCTTC
-	-	TRBV28	TRBJ2-3	CASSPDSDPSSTDTQYF	TGTGCCAGCAGTCCGGACAGCGACCCTTCTAGCACAGATACGCAGTATTTT
-	TRBD2	TRBV9	TRBJ2-1	CASSVEGRASFDEQFF	TGTGCCAGCAGCGTAGAAGGGAGGGCCTCATTCGATGAGCAGTTCTTC
once	-	TRBV21-1	TRBJ2-7	CASLNITPSKGVHEQYF	TGTGCCAGCCTCAACATTACCCCATCTAAGGGGGTGCACGAGCAGTACTTC
-	TRBD1	TRBV5-4	TRBJ1-1	CASSPTGGGRPEAFF	TGTGCCAGCAGCCCTACAGGGGGCGGCCGTCCGGAAGCTTTCTTT
-	TRBD2	TRBV6-4	TRBJ2-3	CASSESTGGTDTQYF	TGTGCCAGCAGTGAGTCGACGGGGGGGACAGATACGCAGTATTTT
once	TRBD2	TRBV5-1	TRBJ2-3	CASSPSMAGGPTDTQYF	TGCGCCAGCAGTCCCTCGATGGCGGGAGGGCCAACAGATACGCAGTATTTT
few	-	TRBV5-6	TRBJ1-4	CASSQTGRGVEKLFF	TGTGCCAGCAGCCAAACAGGGAGGGGGGTCGAAAAACTGTTTTTT
-	-	TRBV6-5	TRBJ2-1	CASSYYRQEQFF	TGTGCCAGCAGTTACTATCGACAGGAGCAGTTCTTC
-	TRBD1	TRBV29-1	TRBJ1-5	CSVKTGTGNQPQHF	TGCAGCGTCAAGACCGGGACAGGGAATCAGCCCCAGCATTTT
few	TRBD2	TRBV29-1	TRBJ2-3	CSVGGGTGTSGRGSTDTQYF	TGCAGCGTTGGAGGGGGAACCGGGACTAGCGGGAGAGGGAGCACAGATACGCAGTATTTT
-	-	TRBV15	TRBJ1-5	CATSRDRGFHQPQHF	TGTGCCACCAGCAGAGATAGGGGGTTTCACCAGCCCCAGCATTTT
once	-	TRBV7-9	TRBJ2-1	CASSLVDTYNEQFF	TGTGCCAGCAGCTTAGTCGACACCTACAATGAGCAGTTCTTC
-	TRBD1	TRBV2	TRBJ2-7	CASRSGTGDHEQYF	TGTGCCAGCAGATCTGGGACAGGGGACCACGAGCAGTACTTC
-	TRBD1	TRBV19	TRBJ1-4	CASQGVREKLFF	TGTGCCAGTCAGGGGGTTCGAGAAAAACTGTTTTTT
-	TRBD1	TRBV5-1	TRBJ2-7	CASSLAAGTGTYEQYF	TGCGCCAGCAGCTTGGCCGCGGGGACAGGGACCTACGAGCAGTACTTC
once	TRBD2	TRBV7-2	TRBJ2-4	CASSAQIAGGGKNIQYF	TGTGCCAGCAGCGCCCAAATAGCGGGAGGGGGCAAAAACATTCAGTACTTC
-	TRBD1	TRBV7-2	TRBJ2-7	CASSPGTGAGEQYF	TGTGCCAGCAGCCCCGGGACAGGGGCGGGGGAGCAGTACTTC
once	-	TRBV28	TRBJ1-2	CASRASNYGYTF	TGTGCCAGCAGGGCAAGTAACTATGGCTACACCTTC
-	-	TRBV2	TRBJ2-1	CASSIRGRATGHGYNEQFF	TGTGCCAGCAGCATTCGGGGCAGGGCGACAGGTCATGGGTACAATGAGCAGTTCTTC
-	TRBD2	TRBV11-2	TRBJ2-7	CASSPPQGRESNEQYF	TGTGCCAGCAGCCCACCCCAAGGGCGGGAGTCGAACGAGCAGTACTTC
-	TRBD2	TRBV9	TRBJ2-2	CASSGRGGLVPAGELFF	TGTGCCAGCAGCGGTAGGGGTGGACTAGTCCCCGCCGGGGAGCTGTTTTTT
-	TRBD1	TRBV9	TRBJ2-1	CASSDPTGAYKPYNEQFF	TGTGCCAGCAGCGATCCCACAGGGGCATACAAACCTTACAATGAGCAGTTCTTC
once	TRBD2	TRBV13	TRBJ2-1	CASSPFPLQREMGHEQFF	TGTGCCAGCAGTCCTTTCCCACTACAGCGGGAGATGGGTCATGAGCAGTTCTTC
once	-	TRBV7-2	TRBJ2-7	CASSSTLGGKTYEQYF	TGTGCCAGCAGCTCGACCCTCGGCGGGAAGACCTACGAGCAGTACTTC
-	-	TRBV27	TRBJ1-5	CASSTYTGSNQPQHF	TGTGCCAGCAGTACCTATACAGGGAGCAATCAGCCCCAGCATTTT